A single sample gave rise to the 11 T cell receptor beta chains below, sequenced in a study of blood T cell repertoires in COVID-19. Sequenced by immunoSEQ multiplex PCR; TCRdb stores in-frame clones only, minus some. Of over 200,000 clones listed, around 86% were seen once; the top ten hold roughly 6.5%. Sequencing was done on a sample of peripheral blood. These receptors came from a man aged 60 to 75 who had recovered from COVID-19.

The chain recombines TRBV19 with TRBJ2-3; weak D call: TRBD2 (5 bases). The CDR3 covers 15 residues. The V end lost 5 bases, the J end lost 4 bases, and 16 bases lay between the germline ends. The germline V gene encodes CDR1 LNHDA and CDR2 SQIVND (reference sequence). In DNA form, the CDR3 reads TGTGCCAGTAGTCTCATCGCGGGCAGCCCAGATACGCAGTATTTT. Its protein product is CASSLIAGSPDTQYF. The full variable domain, completed using reference TRBV19 and TRBJ2-3, is DGGITQSPKYLFRKEGQNVTLSCEQNLNHDAMYWYRQDPGQGLRLIYYSQIVNDFQKGDIAEGYSVSREKKESFPLTVTSAQKNPTAFYLCASSLIAGSPDTQYFGPGTRLTVL.

In regard to this clone: The junction differs from germline at one of its ends, possibly a read error. The chain carries TRBV6-1 and TRBJ1-3; D not certain. The CDR3 loop spans 14 amino acids. The germline V gene encodes CDR1 MNHNS and CDR2 SASEGT. CDR3 residues: CASREGPSGNTIYF. DNA for the CDR3: TGTGCCAGCAGAGAAGGGCCCTCTGGAAACACCATATATTTT.

The chain is built from TRBV6-5 and TRBJ2-3; 11 bases fit TRBD2. The CDR3 length is 15 residues. With V trimmed by 8 bases and J by 5 bases, 9 bases remained unmatched. In germline, CDR1 is MNHEY, CDR2 SVGAGI. CDR3 nucleotide sequence: TGTGCCAGCGGGATACTAGCGGGAGAGATAGATACGCAGTATTTT. It yields the protein CASGILAGEIDTQYF.

The J gene is TRBJ2-2, the V gene TRBV18; tentatively, D is TRBD2 (6 bases). V was cut by 2 bases and J by 7 bases, with 11 bases left in between. The CDR3 contains 14 residues. CDR1 and CDR2 from the germline V gene are KGHSH and LQKENI. For the CDR3, the DNA is TGTGCCAGCTCACCAGACGCGGGAAGCGGGGAGCTGTTTTTT. Encoded protein: CASSPDAGSGELFF.

The chain uses TRBV19 and TRBJ1-4, with 8 nucleotides matching TRBD1. Germline-derived CDR1 and CDR2 are LNHDA and SQIVND (reference sequence). The CDR3 has 15 amino acids. With 3 bases clipped from V and 4 bases from J, the junction kept 4 bases outside the gene matches. DNA for the CDR3: TGTGCCAGTAGTATCTTGGACAGGGATAATGAAAAACTGTTTTTT. This codes for CASSILDRDNEKLFF.

This chain uses TRBV24-1 with TRBJ2-3, with 11 bases fitting TRBD1. Germline V CDR1 and CDR2: KGHDR, SFDVKD. The CDR3 totals 19 residues. The trim removed 6 bases at V and 3 bases at J, leaving 16 bases unmatched. CDR3 sequence: CATSTPKGQGAGSTDTQYF. DNA of the CDR3: TGTGCCACCAGTACCCCAAAAGGACAGGGGGCGGGTTCTACAGATACGCAGTATTTT.

The chain couples TRBV6-4 to TRBJ2-1, with 7 bases lining up with TRBD1. V was clipped by 4 bases and J by 6 bases; unmatched bases: 3. The CDR3 is 13 amino acids. CDR1 is MRHNA, CDR2 SNTAGT, per germline. The CDR3 coding sequence is TGTGCCAGCAGTGCGACAGGGATCAATGAGCAGTTCTTC. Encoded protein: CASSATGINEQFF.

The V and J genes are TRBV20-1 and TRBJ2-1; possibly TRBD2 for D (5 bases). Per germline, CDR1 DFQATT and CDR2 SNEGSKA (reference sequence). The CDR3 length is 13 residues. Trimming stripped 3 bases from V and 4 bases from J, with 10 bases between. The DNA for the CDR3 is TGCAGTGCTAGTTTGCGACTATACAATGAGCAGTTCTTC. Protein sequence: CSASLRLYNEQFF.

The rearrangement uses TRBV6-2 or TRBV6-3 and TRBJ2-2, with TRBD2 identical over 9 bases. The trim removed 4 bases at V and 0 bases at J, leaving 9 bases unmatched. Germline V lookup: CDR1 MNHEY, CDR2 SVGEGT. The CDR3 consists of 18 residues. DNA of the CDR3: TGTGCCAGCAGTTTTCTGGCGGGAGGGCCCGCGAACACCGGGGAGCTGTTTTTT. This encodes CASSFLAGGPANTGELFF.

The table lists this clone with a few counts. CDR3 sequence: CSVYGQPARNTEAFF. The DNA of the CDR3 is TGCAGCGTTTACGGACAGCCAGCACGGAACACTGAAGCTTTCTTT. The chain employs TRBV29-1 and TRBJ1-1; a possible D gene is TRBD1 (6 bases). Trimming stripped 5 bases from V and 1 base from J, with 17 bases between. This CDR3 is 15 amino acids long. CDR1 and CDR2 (germline): SQVTM, ANQGSEA.

The rearrangement uses TRBV6-1 and TRBJ1-1; tentatively, D is TRBD1 (6 bases). The germline gives CDR1 MNHNS, CDR2 SASEGT. The CDR3 runs 12 residues. Trimming removed 5 bases from V and 4 bases from J, with 8 bases in between. The CDR3 bases are TGTGCCAGCAGTACAGGGATCACTGAAGCTTTCTTT. Translation gives CASSTGITEAFF.